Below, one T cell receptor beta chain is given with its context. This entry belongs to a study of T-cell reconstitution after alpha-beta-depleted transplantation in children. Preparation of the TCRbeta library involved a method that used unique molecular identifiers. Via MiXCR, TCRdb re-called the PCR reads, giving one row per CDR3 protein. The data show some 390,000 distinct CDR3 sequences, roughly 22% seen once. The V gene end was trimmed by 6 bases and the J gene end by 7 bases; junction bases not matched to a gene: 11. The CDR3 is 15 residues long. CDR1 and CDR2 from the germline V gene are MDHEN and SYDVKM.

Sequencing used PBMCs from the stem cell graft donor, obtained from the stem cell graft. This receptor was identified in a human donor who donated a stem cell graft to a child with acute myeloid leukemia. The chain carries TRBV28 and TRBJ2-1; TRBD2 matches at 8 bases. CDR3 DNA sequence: TGTGCCAGCAGCCTGACTAGCGCAGGGAAGAATGAGCAGTTCTTC. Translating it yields CASSLTSAGKNEQFF.